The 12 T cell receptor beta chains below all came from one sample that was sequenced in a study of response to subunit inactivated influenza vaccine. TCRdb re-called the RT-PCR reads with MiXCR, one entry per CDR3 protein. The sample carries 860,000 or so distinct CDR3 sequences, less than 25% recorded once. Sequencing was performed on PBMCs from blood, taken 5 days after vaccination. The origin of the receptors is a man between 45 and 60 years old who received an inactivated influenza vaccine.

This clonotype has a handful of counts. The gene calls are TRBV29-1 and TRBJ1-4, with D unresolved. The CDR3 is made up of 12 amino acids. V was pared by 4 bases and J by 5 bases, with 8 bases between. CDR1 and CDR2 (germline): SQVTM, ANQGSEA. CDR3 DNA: TGCAGCGTTGCGACTGGAAATGAAAAACTGTTTTTT. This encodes CSVATGNEKLFF. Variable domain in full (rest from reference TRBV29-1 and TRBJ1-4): SAVISQKPSRDICQRGTSLTIQCQVDSQVTMMFWYRQQPGQSLTLIATANQGSEATYESGFVIDKFPISRPNLTFSTLTVSNMSPEDSSIYLCSVATGNEKLFFGSGTQLSVL.

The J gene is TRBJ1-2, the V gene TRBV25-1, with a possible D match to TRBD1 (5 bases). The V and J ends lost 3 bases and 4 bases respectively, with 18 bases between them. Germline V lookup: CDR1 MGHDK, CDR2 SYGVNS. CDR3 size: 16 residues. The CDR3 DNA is TGTGCCAGCAGTGATCCGCAGCAGGGATTTTCCTATGGCTACACCTTC. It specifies CASSDPQQGFSYGYTF.

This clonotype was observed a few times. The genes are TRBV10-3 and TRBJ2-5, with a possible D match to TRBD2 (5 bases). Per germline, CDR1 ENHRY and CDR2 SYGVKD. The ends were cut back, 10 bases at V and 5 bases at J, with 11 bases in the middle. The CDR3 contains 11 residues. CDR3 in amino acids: CASGAAETQYF. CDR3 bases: TGTGCCAGCGGAGCGGCCGAGACCCAGTACTTC.

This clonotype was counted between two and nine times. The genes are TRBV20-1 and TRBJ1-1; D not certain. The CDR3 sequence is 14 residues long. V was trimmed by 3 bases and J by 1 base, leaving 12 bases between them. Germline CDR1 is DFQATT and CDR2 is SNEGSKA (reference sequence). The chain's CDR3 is CSARYALTNTEAFF. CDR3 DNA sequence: TGCAGTGCTAGGTATGCGTTAACGAACACTGAAGCTTTCTTT.

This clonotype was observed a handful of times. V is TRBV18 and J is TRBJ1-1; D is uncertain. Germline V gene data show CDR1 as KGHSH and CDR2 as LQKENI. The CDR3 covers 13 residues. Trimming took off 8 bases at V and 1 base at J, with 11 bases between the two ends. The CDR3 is CASTSDENTEAFF. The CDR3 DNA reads TGTGCCAGCACATCGGATGAGAACACTGAAGCTTTCTTT.

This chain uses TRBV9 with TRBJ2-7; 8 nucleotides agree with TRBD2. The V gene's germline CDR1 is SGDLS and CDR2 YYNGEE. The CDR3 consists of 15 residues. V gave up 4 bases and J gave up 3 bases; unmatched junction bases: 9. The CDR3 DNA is TGTGCCAGCAGCTTGGGCGGGGGGAACGTCTACGAGCAGTACTTC. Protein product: CASSLGGGNVYEQYF.

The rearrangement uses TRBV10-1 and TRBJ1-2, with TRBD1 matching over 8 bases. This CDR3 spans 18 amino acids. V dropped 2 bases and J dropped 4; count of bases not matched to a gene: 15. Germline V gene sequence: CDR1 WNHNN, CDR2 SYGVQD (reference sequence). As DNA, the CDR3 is TGCGCCAGCAGTGAGGCTGTGTCCGTCCAGGGGGCTGGCTATGGCTACACCTTC. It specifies CASSEAVSVQGAGYGYTF.

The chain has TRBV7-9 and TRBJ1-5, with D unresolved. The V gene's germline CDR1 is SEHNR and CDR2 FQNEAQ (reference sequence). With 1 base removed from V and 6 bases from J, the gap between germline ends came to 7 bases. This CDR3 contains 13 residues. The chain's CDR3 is CASSLGPFQPQHF. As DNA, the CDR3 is TGTGCCAGCAGCTTAGGACCCTTTCAGCCCCAGCATTTT.

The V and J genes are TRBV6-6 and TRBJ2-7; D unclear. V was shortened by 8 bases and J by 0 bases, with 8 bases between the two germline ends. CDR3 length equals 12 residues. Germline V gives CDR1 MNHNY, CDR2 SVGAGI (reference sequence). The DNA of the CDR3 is TGTGCCAGCTTTGGCGGCTCCTACGAGCAGTACTTC. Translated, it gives CASFGGSYEQYF.

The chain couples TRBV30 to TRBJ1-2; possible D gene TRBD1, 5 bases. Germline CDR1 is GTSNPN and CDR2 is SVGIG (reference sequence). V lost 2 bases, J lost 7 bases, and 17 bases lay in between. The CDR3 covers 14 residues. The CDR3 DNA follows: TGTGCCTGGAGTCCCCCGGGACCTGTGCGTGGCTACACCTTC. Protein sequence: CAWSPPGPVRGYTF. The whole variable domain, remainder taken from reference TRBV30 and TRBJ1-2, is SQTIHQWPATLVQPVGSPLSLECTVEGTSNPNLYWYRQAAGRGLQLLFYSVGIGQISSEVPQNLSASRPQDRQFILSSKKLLLSDSGFYLCAWSPPGPVRGYTFGSGTRLTVV.

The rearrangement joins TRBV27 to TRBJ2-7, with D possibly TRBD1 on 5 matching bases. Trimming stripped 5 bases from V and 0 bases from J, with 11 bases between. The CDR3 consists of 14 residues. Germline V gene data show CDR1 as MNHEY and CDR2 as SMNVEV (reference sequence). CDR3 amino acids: CASSLTGFSYEQYF. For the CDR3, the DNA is TGTGCCAGCAGTCTAACAGGTTTCTCCTACGAGCAGTACTTC.

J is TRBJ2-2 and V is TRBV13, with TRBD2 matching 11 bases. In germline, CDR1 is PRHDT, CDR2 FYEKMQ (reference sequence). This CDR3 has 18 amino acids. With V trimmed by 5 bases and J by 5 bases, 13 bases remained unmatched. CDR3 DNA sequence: TGTGCCAGCAGCGTCACAATTCCTAGCGGGGGGCAGACCGGGGAGCTGTTTTTT. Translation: CASSVTIPSGGQTGELFF.